This T cell receptor beta chain originates from a study of OX40 agonist ivuxolimab in advanced cancers. Study details: Patients' therapy was ivuxolimab, an antibody that acts as an agonist of OX40 (CD134).

This clone is labeled medium-sized. The assay was immunoSEQ multiplex PCR, and TCRdb's table has in-frame clones only and misses some. This table has 50,000 to 75,000 clones, 80% to 90% appearing once. Germline CDR1 and CDR2: SGHKS and YYEKEE (reference sequence). The CDR3 runs to 13 residues. The V gene lost 4 bases and the J gene lost 3 bases, with 10 bases spanning the gap. The sequences come from CD4+ or CD8+ T cells sorted from blood, collected in a trial of the OX40 agonist ivuxolimab. The receptor comes from an adult with an advanced solid tumor such as melanoma, head and neck, liver or kidney cancer. This chain connects TRBV5-5 to TRBJ1-1; D gene unclear. CDR3 nucleotide sequence: TGTGCCAGCAGCATCCTTGGGGACACTGAAGCTTTCTTT. It translates to CASSILGDTEAFF.